Described below is a single T cell receptor (beta chain) sequence and its context. Antigen: not known. The junction departs from the called germline gene at one end, perhaps through a read error. Germline values: CDR1 WSHSY, CDR2 SAAADI. The CDR3 covers 12 residues. Amplifying from RNA transcripts, the study obtained TCR beta CDR3 regions. The authors performed first-round RT-PCR with HTBI primers and then a second-round multiplex PCR. Each CDR3 protein is one row after TCRdb ran MiXCR on the multiplex PCR reads. The sample has over a million distinct CDR3 sequences; about 40% are singletons. A diagnosis was made from clinical symptoms together with serum thyroxine, TRAb, thyroid ultrasound and orbital computed tomography. This sample is part of a study of Graves' ophthalmopathy and Graves' hyperthyroidism. Study-wide findings and caveats: Most expanded clonotypes from thyroid (those above 0.001 frequency) were also found in blood.

The TCR comes from an adult man with Graves' hyperthyroidism. Sequencing was performed on peripheral blood or thyroid tissue (not recorded which). The chain has TRBV10-2 and TRBJ1-1; D not certain. The CDR3 DNA sequence: TGTGCCAGCAGTTACGCTGGGTCCTTGGCTTTCTTT. Translating gives CASSYAGSLAFF.